These 8 T cell receptor beta chains were all obtained from the same sample, sequenced in a study of shared T cell receptors in the human thymus (dated by TCRdb to 2020 to 2023). The receptor library was made with the immunoSEQ multiplex PCR assay. In its TCRdb copy, this immuneACCESS table keeps in-frame sequences only and misses some clones. Where compared with another copy, unresolved V genes explain less than half of these, and the others have no known cause. The sample table records roughly 710,000 clones; approximately 83% of these occur just once. The ten largest account for roughly 0.01% of the sample. The same data also went into a second study, on human thymus T cells.

Sequenced input: thymocytes. These TCRs come from a girl under three years old with a congenital heart defect. Donor details come from another sample of the same person, matched by shared clones.

The chain is built from TRBV5-3 and TRBJ1-1, with D unclear. TRBV5-3 is placed among ORFs of uncertain function. The length of the CDR3 is 13 residues. Trimming pared 2 bases from V and 4 bases from J, leaving 9 bases between. The CDR3 DNA reads TGTGCCAGAAGCTTCACGGGGTGCACTGAAGCTTTCTTT. Translating it yields CARSFTGCTEAFF.

The chain is built from TRBV11-2 and TRBJ1-5; 11 bases are a match to TRBD1. The CDR3 consists of 15 residues. CDR1 and CDR2 from the germline V gene are SGHAT and FQNNGV. With V trimmed by 1 base and J by 7 bases, 3 bases remained unmatched. CDR3 DNA: TGTGCCAGCAGCTTAGGGACAGGGGGCGTGCAGCCCCAGCATTTT. Its translation: CASSLGTGGVQPQHF.

The rearrangement joins TRBV5-1 to TRBJ1-1; 9 positions agree with TRBD1. Germline V gives CDR1 SGHRS, CDR2 YFSETQ. This CDR3 is 15 amino acids long. Losses at the gene ends were 4 bases for V and 1 base for J; bases not matched to a gene: 5. Written as DNA, the CDR3 is TGCGCCAGCAGCCTCTCGGACAGGGGGAACACTGAAGCTTTCTTT. Protein sequence: CASSLSDRGNTEAFF.

This chain connects TRBV20-1 to TRBJ2-7; tentatively, D is TRBD1 (5 bases). This CDR3 is built from 11 residues. Trimming cost V 0 bases and J 6 bases, with 6 bases left between them. Germline assignment: CDR1 DFQATT and CDR2 SNEGSKA (reference sequence). CDR3 in amino acids: CSARERGEQYF. In nucleotides, the CDR3 is TGCAGTGCTAGAGAAAGGGGCGAGCAGTACTTC.

The genes are TRBV6-1 and TRBJ1-2, with 8 bases aligning to TRBD1. CDR3 size: 13 residues. V shed 3 bases, J shed 7 bases, and the junction held 4 bases outside the gene matches. Germline V gives CDR1 MNHNS, CDR2 SASEGT. CDR3 protein: CASSDTGGGGYTF. The CDR3 bases are TGTGCCAGCAGTGATACAGGGGGTGGTGGCTACACCTTC.

The genes are TRBV5-1 and TRBJ2-7, with 8 bases identical to TRBD2. Germline CDR1 SGHRS, CDR2 YFSETQ. The CDR3 covers 17 residues. The V gene end was trimmed by 6 bases and the J gene end by 1 base; junction bases not matched to a gene: 15. The CDR3 sequence: CASTLAGGRPPSYEQYF. The DNA for the CDR3 is TGCGCCAGCACCCTTGCGGGGGGCCGCCCTCCGTCCTACGAGCAGTACTTC.

The chain couples TRBV5-4 to TRBJ2-5; tentatively, D is TRBD2 (6 bases). The CDR3 consists of 13 residues. Germline V gene data show CDR1 as SGHNT and CDR2 as YYREEE (reference sequence). V lost 4 bases and J 5 bases, leaving 12 bases between the germline ends. The CDR3 DNA reads as TGTGCCAGCAGCCCCGACCGGGAGGAGACCCAGTACTTC. Its translation is CASSPDREETQYF.

The V call is TRBV4-3, the J call TRBJ2-7; tentative D call: TRBD2 (5 bases). This CDR3 contains 17 residues. CDR1 and CDR2 from the germline V gene are LGHNA and YSLEER. V dropped 1 base and J dropped 6 bases, with 22 bases sitting between them. CDR3 sequence: CASSQVLVGRSGGEQYF. CDR3 DNA: TGCGCCAGCAGCCAAGTACTAGTTGGACGGAGCGGCGGCGAGCAGTACTTC.